The 13 T cell receptor beta chains reported below all come from one sample, sequenced in a study of the immune and genomic landscape of osteosarcoma. Poor-prognosis osteosarcoma patients supplied post-treatment primary, local recurrence and metastasis tumor specimens. Repertoires were generated with immunoSEQ multiplex PCR, while TCRdb's copy carries only in-frame clones and drops some. The data contain about 4,600 clones, around 71% of them singletons. The sequencing input was osteosarcoma tumor tissue from the femur. The receptors originated from a human donor with osteosarcoma.

The chain uses TRBV28 and TRBJ2-3, with TRBD2 as a possible D gene (6 bases). Germline-derived CDR1 and CDR2 are MDHEN and SYDVKM. The CDR3 covers 14 residues. The V end was cut by 7 bases, the J end by 0 bases, with 11 bases between. Written as DNA, the CDR3 is TGTGCCAGCAATTCGGGAGCTAGCACAGATACGCAGTATTTT. Protein product: CASNSGASTDTQYF.

This chain connects TRBV5-1 to TRBJ2-7; 11 nucleotides agree with TRBD2. This CDR3 comprises 16 residues. V lost 3 bases, J lost 4 bases, and 9 bases stayed unmatched. Per the germline V gene, CDR1 is SGHRS and CDR2 is YFSETQ. CDR3 protein: CASSSGLAGNFYEQYF. The CDR3 coding sequence is TGCGCCAGCAGCTCTGGACTAGCGGGTAATTTTTACGAGCAGTACTTC.

In DNA, the CDR3 is TGTGCCAGCAGTTACTCTAGCGAGACCGGGGAGCTGTTTTTT. Translated, it gives CASSYSSETGELFF. This chain connects TRBV6-5 to TRBJ2-2, with D perhaps matching TRBD2 (5 bases). Germline assignment: CDR1 MNHEY and CDR2 SVGAGI. Trimming cost V 0 bases and J 5 bases, with 7 bases left between them. CDR3 length: 14 residues.

The CDR3 DNA reads as TGTGCCAGCAGTTACCTACTAGCGGGTTGGGGGTTCTTC. Protein product: CASSYLLAGWGFF. The chain combines TRBV6-6 with TRBJ2-1; 9 nucleotides agree with TRBD2. V lost 2 bases, J lost 15 bases, and 8 bases stayed unmatched. CDR1 and CDR2 (germline): MNHNY, SVGAGI (reference sequence). This CDR3 is 13 amino acids long.

The chain uses TRBV5-6 and TRBJ1-2; D is ambiguous. V lost 0 bases to trimming and J lost 7 bases, with 13 bases between them. CDR1 is SGHDT, CDR2 YYEEEE, per germline. The CDR3 contains 14 residues. CDR3 sequence (DNA): TGTGCCAGCAGCTTGGTGGGCAGCTCCGGTGGCTACACCTTC. Translated, it gives CASSLVGSSGGYTF. The full variable domain, with the rest looked up from reference TRBV5-6 and TRBJ1-2, is DAGVTQSPTHLIKTRGQQVTLRCSPKSGHDTVSWYQQALGQGPQFIFQYYEEEERQRGNFPDRFSGHQFPNYSSELNVNALLLGDSALYLCASSLVGSSGGYTFGSGTRLTVV.

By proportion, this clone is large (0.1 to 1%). One junction end disagrees with the germline gene, perhaps due to a read error. This chain links TRBV7-2 with TRBJ1-5; the D gene is possibly TRBD1 (6 bases). The CDR3 contains 16 residues. Germline-derived CDR1 and CDR2 are SGHTA and FQGNSA. CDR3 nucleotides: TGTGCCAGCAGCTTAGGCAGGGCAGGGGTGCATCAGCCCCGGCATTTT. Translation: CASSLGRAGVHQPRHF.

The V call is TRBV7-9, the J call TRBJ2-7; 9 bases fit TRBD1. V gave up 4 bases and J gave up 2 bases; unmatched junction bases: 3. Germline CDR1 is SEHNR and CDR2 is FQNEAQ (reference sequence). CDR3 length: 14 residues. Here the CDR3 reads CASSSDRGTYEQYF. The CDR3 DNA reads TGTGCCAGCAGCTCGGACAGGGGAACCTACGAGCAGTACTTC.

The rearrangement links TRBV6-5 to TRBJ2-7, with D perhaps matching TRBD1 or TRBD2 (5 bases each). CDR1 MNHEY and CDR2 SVGAGI come from the germline V gene. Between the trimmed V and J ends, which lost 6 bases and 6 bases, there was a span of 15 bases. This CDR3 has 13 amino acids. In nucleotides, the CDR3 is TGTGCCAGCAGGCCGGGACCCCACGTCGAGCAGTACTTC. It codes for CASRPGPHVEQYF.

The sample holds a few counts of this clone. CDR3 protein: CATDRGSNQPQHF. DNA for the CDR3: TGTGCCACCGACAGGGGTAGCAATCAGCCCCAGCATTTT. This sequence joins TRBV30 and TRBJ1-5; 8 bases are shared with TRBD1. J gave up 0 bases and V 8 bases, and 3 bases lay outside the gene matches. Germline loops: CDR1 GTSNPN, CDR2 SVGIG (reference sequence). This CDR3 is built from 13 residues. Full variable domain (rest looked up from reference TRBV30 and TRBJ1-5): SQTIHQWPATLVQPVGSPLSLECTVEGTSNPNLYWYRQAAGRGLQLLFYSVGIGQISSEVPQNLSASRPQDRQFILSSKKLLLSDSGFYLCATDRGSNQPQHFGDGTRLSIL.

V is TRBV4-1 and J is TRBJ2-5; 7 bases are a match to TRBD1. Germline loops: CDR1 MGHRA, CDR2 YSYEKL. CDR3 length: 15 amino acids. With V trimmed by 2 bases and J by 7 bases, 10 bases remained unmatched. The CDR3 DNA sequence: TGCGCCAGCAGCCAACTTAGCCAGGGGGTCTGGACCCAGTACTTC. It codes for CASSQLSQGVWTQYF.

This clone was seen a single time. The rearrangement links TRBV28 to TRBJ2-2, with D perhaps matching TRBD1 (5 bases). Germline values: CDR1 MDHEN, CDR2 SYDVKM. The CDR3 contains 14 residues. V lost 6 bases, J lost 1 base, and 9 bases lay in between. CDR3 sequence reads: CASRPGQNTGELFF. Written as DNA, the CDR3 is TGTGCCAGCAGACCCGGACAGAACACCGGGGAGCTGTTTTTT.

This rearrangement joins TRBV5-1 to TRBJ1-3; D unresolved. This CDR3 spans 15 amino acids. Trimming pared 5 bases from V and 1 base from J, leaving 13 bases between. Per the germline V gene, CDR1 is SGHRS and CDR2 is YFSETQ. In DNA form, the CDR3 reads TGCGCCAGCAGAGACAATCCGGGATCTGGAAACACCATATATTTT. It translates to CASRDNPGSGNTIYF. Complete variable domain (other parts from reference TRBV5-1 and TRBJ1-3): KAGVTQTPRYLIKTRGQQVTLSCSPISGHRSVSWYQQTPGQGLQFLFEYFSETQRNKGNFPGRFSGRQFSNSRSEMNVSTLELGDSALYLCASRDNPGSGNTIYFGEGSWLTVV.

The chain couples TRBV28 to TRBJ2-7; no definite D call. V lost 5 bases, J lost 4 bases, and 18 bases lay in between. The CDR3 is 15 amino acids. Looked up from germline, CDR1 is MDHEN and CDR2 is SYDVKM. The CDR3 here is CASSPEAPSKYEQYF. For the CDR3, the DNA is TGTGCCAGCAGTCCAGAGGCACCGTCTAAGTACGAGCAGTACTTC. The full variable domain, completed using reference TRBV28 and TRBJ2-7, is DVKVTQSSRYLVKRTGEKVFLECVQDMDHENMFWYRQDPGLGLRLIYFSYDVKMKEKGDIPEGYSVSREKKERFSLILESASTNQTSMYLCASSPEAPSKYEQYFGPGTRLTVT.